The entry that follows covers one TCR beta chain sequence. The CDR3 loop spans 15 amino acids. Trimming took off 0 bases at V and 2 bases at J, with 11 bases between the two ends. CDR1 is ENHRY and CDR2 is SYGVKD in the germline V gene. The record originates from a study of shared clonotypes between healthy human individuals. Terminally differentiated effector memory CD45RA+ cells were excluded by CCR7 positive selection of CD45RO-negative cells. TCRdb's table, derived via immunoSEQ multiplex PCR, lists solely in-frame clones and lacks some. This sample yields approximately 2,200,000 clones, of which more than 85% are seen a single time; 1.5% to 2% belongs to the top ten.

The origin of this receptor is a man between 18 and 35 years old in good health. Some clones in this sample may be carry-over from other donors' samples. The chain combines TRBV10-3 with TRBJ2-7, with D possibly called TRBD1 or TRBD2 (6 bases each). Sequencing was done on a sample of naive CD8+ T cells from PBMCs. The CDR3 sequence: CAISESGGITYEQYF. Here the CDR3 DNA reads TGTGCCATCAGTGAGTCGGGGGGCATAACCTACGAGCAGTACTTC.